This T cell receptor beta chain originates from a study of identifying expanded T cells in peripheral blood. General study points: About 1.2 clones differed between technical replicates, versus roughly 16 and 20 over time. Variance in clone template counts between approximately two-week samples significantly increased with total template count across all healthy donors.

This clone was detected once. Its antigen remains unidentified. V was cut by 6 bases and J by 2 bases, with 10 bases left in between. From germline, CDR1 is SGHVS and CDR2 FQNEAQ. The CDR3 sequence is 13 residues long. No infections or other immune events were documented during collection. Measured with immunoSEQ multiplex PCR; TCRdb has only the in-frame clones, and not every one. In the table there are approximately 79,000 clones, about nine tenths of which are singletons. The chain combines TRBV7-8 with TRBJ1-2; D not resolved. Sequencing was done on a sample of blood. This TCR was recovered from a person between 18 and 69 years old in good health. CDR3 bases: TGTGCCAGCAGTCTTGATCTAAACTATGGCTACACCTTC. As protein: CASSLDLNYGYTF.